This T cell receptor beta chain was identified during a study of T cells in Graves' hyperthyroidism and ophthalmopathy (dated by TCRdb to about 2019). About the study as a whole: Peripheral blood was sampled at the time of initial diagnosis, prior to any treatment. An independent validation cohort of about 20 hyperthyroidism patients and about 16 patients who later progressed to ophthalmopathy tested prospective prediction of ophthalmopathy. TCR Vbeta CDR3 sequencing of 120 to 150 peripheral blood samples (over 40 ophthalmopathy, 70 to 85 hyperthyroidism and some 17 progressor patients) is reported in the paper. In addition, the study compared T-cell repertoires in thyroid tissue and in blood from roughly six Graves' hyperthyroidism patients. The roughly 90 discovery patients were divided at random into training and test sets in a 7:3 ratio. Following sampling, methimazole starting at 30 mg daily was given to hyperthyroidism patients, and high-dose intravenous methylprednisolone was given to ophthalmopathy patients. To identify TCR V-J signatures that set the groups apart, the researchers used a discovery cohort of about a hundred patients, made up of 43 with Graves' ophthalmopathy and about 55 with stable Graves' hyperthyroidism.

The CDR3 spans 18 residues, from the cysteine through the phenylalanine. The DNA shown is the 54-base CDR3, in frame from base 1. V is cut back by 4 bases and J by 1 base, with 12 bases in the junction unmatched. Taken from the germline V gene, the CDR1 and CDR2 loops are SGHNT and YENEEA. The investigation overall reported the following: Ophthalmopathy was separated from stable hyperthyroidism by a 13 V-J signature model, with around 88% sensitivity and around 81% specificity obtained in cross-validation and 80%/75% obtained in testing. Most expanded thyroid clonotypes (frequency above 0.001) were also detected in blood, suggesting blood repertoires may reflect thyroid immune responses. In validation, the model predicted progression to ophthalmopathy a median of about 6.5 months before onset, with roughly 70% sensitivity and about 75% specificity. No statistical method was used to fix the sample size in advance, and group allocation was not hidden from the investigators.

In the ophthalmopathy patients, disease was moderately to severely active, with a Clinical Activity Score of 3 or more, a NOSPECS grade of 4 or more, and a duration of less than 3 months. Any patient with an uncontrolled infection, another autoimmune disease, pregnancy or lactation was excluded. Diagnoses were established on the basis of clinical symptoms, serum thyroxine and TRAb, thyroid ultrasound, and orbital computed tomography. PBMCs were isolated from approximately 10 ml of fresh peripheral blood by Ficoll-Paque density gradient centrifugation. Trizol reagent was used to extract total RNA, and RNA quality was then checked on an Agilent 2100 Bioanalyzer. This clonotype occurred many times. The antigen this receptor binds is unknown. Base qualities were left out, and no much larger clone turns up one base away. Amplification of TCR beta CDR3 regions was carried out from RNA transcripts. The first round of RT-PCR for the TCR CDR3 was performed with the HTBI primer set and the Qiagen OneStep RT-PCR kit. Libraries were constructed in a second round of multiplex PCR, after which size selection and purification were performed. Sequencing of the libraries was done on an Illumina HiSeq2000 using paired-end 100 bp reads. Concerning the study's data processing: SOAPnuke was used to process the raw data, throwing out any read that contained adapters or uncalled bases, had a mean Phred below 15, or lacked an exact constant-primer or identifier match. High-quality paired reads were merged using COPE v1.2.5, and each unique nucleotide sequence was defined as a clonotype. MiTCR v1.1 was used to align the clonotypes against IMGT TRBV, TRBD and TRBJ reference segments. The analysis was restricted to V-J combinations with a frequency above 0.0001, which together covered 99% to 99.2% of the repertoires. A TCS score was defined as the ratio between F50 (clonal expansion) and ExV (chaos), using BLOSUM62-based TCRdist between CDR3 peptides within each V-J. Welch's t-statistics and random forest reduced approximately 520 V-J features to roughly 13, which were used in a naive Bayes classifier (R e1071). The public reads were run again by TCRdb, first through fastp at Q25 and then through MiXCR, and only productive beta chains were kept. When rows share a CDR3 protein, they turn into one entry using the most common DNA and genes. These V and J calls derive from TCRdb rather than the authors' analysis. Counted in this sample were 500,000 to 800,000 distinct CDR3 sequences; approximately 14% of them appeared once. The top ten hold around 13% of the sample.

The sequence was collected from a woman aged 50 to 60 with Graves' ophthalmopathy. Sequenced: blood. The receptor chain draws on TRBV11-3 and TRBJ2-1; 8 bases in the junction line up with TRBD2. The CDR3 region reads CASSSEEGSGGSYNEQFF. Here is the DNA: TGTGCCAGCAGCTCAGAAGAAGGCTCGGGAGGGTCCTACAATGAGCAGTTCTTC.